This TCR beta chain was documented in a study of blood T cell repertoires in COVID-19. Overall study context: Collection of acute and convalescent COVID-19 samples took place in the United States, Italy and Spain. In each case, the material was cDNA or gDNA derived from T cells, B-cell-depleted T cells, or PBMCs.

TCRdb's table, derived via immunoSEQ multiplex PCR, lists solely in-frame clones and lacks some. The repertoire holds 140,000 or so clones, with around 90% as singletons. This CDR3 is built from 15 residues. V gave up 2 bases and J gave up 2 bases, with 11 bases separating them. Germline V gene sequence: CDR1 MNHEY, CDR2 SVGAGI. This clone appeared a single time. V usage is TRBV6-5 and J usage is TRBJ2-3; D remains unclear. Sequencing was carried out using peripheral blood. This clonotype originated in a woman between 50 and 59 years old with acute or convalescent COVID-19. The chain's CDR3 is CASSYVSYTTDTQYF. The CDR3 bases are TGTGCCAGCAGTTACGTTAGCTATACCACAGATACGCAGTATTTT.